The clone carrying this T cell receptor (beta chain) was counted a few times. Germline CDR1 is SGDLS and CDR2 is YYNGEE. CDR3 length: 15 residues. The junction had 5 bases not matched to a gene; V was cut back by 3 bases and J by 2 bases. These data are taken from a study of T cells in Graves' hyperthyroidism and ophthalmopathy. RNA transcripts gave rise to amplified TCR beta CDR3 regions. Researchers ran a first-round RT-PCR on the TCR CDR3 using the HTBI primer set. TCRdb reprocessed the multiplex PCR reads with MiXCR, giving one entry per CDR3 protein. The repertoire holds about 620,000 distinct CDR3 sequences, with about 16% as singletons.

The sequencing sample was made of blood. This sequence was found in a woman younger than 45 with Graves' hyperthyroidism. The chain links TRBV9 to TRBJ2-1; 7 bases map to TRBD1. The CDR3: CASSAPGQTYNEQFF. The CDR3, as DNA: TGTGCCAGCAGCGCTCCGGGACAGACCTACAATGAGCAGTTCTTC.